This T cell receptor (beta chain) was sequenced in a study of blood T cell repertoires in COVID-19. Repertoires were generated with immunoSEQ multiplex PCR, while TCRdb's copy carries only in-frame clones and drops some. The data show under 300,000 clones, around 83% seen once. Source material: peripheral blood. The source is a man older than 75 with acute or convalescent COVID-19.

CDR3: CASSLDRGLRGSEAFF. CDR3 sequence (DNA): TGTGCCAGCAGCTTGGACAGGGGGCTCAGGGGGTCTGAAGCTTTCTTT. The chain is built from TRBV7-8 and TRBJ1-1; 11 bases agree with TRBD1. There are 16 residues in the CDR3. V trimming: 3 bases; J trimming: 6 bases; junction bases outside the gene matches: 9. The germline CDR1 and CDR2 sequences are SGHVS and FQNEAQ.